This TCR beta chain was observed in a study of patients and donors after allogeneic stem cell transplantation. Each CDR3 protein gets one entry after TCRdb re-called the RT-PCR reads with MiXCR. Here the sample spans 98,000 or so distinct CDR3 sequences, around 38% being singletons. CDR1 and CDR2 from the germline V gene are GTSNPN and SVGIG (reference sequence). This CDR3 comprises 13 residues. The J segment lost 3 bases and the V segment lost 5 bases, leaving 2 bases of the junction unmatched. V and J are TRBV30 and TRBJ2-5, with 11 bases matching TRBD2. The TCR sequence derives from a human donor who was either an allogeneic HSCT recipient or a stem cell or donor lymphocyte infusion donor (not recorded which). It is not recorded whose cells these are; they may come from a transplant donor. The specimen sequenced was blood, either unsorted or a sorted T cell fraction (not recorded which). CDR3 in amino acids: CAWGGLAEETQYF. CDR3 nucleotide sequence: TGTGCCTGGGGGGGACTAGCGGAAGAGACCCAGTACTTC.